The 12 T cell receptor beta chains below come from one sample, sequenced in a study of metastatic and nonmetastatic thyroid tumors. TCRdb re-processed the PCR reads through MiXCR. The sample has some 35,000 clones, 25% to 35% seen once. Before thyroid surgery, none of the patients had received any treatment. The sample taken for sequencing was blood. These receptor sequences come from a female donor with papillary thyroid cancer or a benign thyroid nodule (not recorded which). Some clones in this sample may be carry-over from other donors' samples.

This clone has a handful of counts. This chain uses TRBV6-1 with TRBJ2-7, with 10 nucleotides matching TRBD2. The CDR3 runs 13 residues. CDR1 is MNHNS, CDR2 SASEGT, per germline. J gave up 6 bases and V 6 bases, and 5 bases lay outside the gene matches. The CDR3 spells CASRKAGGGEQYF. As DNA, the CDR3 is TGTGCCAGCAGAAAAGCGGGAGGGGGCGAGCAGTACTTC.

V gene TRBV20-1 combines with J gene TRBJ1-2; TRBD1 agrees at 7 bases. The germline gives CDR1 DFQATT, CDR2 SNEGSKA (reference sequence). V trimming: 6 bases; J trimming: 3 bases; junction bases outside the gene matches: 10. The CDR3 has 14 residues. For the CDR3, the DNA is TGCAGTGCGAGAACCGACAGGGCGTACTATGGCTACACCTTC. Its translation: CSARTDRAYYGYTF.

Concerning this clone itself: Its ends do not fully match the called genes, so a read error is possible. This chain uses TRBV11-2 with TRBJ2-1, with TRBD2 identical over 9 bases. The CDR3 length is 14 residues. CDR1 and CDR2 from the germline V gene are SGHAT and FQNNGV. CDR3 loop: CASSSGTSLNEQCF. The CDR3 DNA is TGTGCCAGCAGTTCCGGGACTAGCCTCAATGAGCAGTGCTTC.

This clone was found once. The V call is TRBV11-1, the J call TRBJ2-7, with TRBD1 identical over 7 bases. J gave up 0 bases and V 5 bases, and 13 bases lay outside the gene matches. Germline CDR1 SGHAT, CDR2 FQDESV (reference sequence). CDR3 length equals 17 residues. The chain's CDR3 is CASSPRQGETPSYEQYF. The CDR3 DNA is TGTGCCAGCAGCCCCCGGCAGGGGGAGACCCCCTCCTACGAGCAGTACTTC.

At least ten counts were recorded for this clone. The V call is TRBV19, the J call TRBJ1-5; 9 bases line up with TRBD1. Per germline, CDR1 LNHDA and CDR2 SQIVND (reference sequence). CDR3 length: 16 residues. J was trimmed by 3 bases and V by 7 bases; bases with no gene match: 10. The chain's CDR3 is CASMRRDRVSNQPQHF. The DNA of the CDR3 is TGTGCCAGTATGAGACGGGACAGGGTTTCCAATCAGCCCCAGCATTTT.

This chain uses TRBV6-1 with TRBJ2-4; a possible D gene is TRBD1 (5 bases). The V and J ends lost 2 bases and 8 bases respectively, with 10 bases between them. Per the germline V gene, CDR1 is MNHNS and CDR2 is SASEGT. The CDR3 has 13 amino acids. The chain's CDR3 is CASSEQGWDIQYF. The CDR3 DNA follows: TGTGCCAGCAGTGAACAGGGTTGGGACATTCAGTACTTC.

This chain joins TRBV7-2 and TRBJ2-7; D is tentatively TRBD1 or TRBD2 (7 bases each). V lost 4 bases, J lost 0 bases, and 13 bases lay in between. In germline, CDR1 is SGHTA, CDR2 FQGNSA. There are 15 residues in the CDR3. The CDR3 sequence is CASSSRGGSSYEQYF. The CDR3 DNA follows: TGTGCCAGCAGCTCCAGGGGGGGGTCCTCCTACGAGCAGTACTTC.

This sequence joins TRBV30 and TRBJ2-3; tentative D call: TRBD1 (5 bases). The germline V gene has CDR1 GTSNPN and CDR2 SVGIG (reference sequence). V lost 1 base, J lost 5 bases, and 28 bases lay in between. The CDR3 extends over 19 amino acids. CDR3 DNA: TGTGCCTGGAGTGCGACAAGGGGCCTCACACAGATACGCATAGATACGCAGTATTTT. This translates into CAWSATRGLTQIRIDTQYF.

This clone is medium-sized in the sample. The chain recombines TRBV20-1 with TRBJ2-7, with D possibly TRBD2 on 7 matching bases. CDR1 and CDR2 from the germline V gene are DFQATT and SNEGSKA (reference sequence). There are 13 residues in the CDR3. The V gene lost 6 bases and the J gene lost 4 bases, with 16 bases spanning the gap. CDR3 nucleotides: TGCAGTGCGTCGAGGGGGAGGGGTTACGAGCAGTACTTC. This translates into CSASRGRGYEQYF.

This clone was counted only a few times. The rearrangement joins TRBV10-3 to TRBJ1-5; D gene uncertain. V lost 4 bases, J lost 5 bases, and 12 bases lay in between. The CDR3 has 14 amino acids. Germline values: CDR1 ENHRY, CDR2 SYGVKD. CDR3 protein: CAISARLSDQPQHF. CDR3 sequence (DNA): TGTGCCATCAGTGCCCGGTTGAGTGATCAGCCCCAGCATTTT.

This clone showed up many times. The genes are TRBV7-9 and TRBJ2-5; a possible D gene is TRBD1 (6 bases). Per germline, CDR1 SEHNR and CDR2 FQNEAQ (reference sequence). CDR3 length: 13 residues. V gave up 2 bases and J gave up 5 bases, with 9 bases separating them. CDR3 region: CASSLSQGETQYF. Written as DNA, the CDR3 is TGTGCCAGCAGCTTATCGCAGGGGGAGACCCAGTACTTC.

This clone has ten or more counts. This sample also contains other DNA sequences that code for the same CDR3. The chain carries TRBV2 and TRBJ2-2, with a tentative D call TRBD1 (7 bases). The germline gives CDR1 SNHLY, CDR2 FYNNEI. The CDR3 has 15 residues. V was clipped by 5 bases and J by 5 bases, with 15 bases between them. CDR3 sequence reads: CASSPRTGGTGELFF. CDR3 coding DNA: TGTGCCAGCAGTCCTCGGACAGGAGGGACCGGGGAGCTGTTTTTT.